Below are 5 T cell receptor beta chains sequenced from a single sample in a study of blood T cell repertoires in COVID-19. Clones were sequenced by immunoSEQ multiplex PCR, and TCRdb holds only the in-frame ones, with some missing. Of under 300,000 clones in the sample, about nine tenths were seen once. The sample consisted of peripheral blood. The receptors were sampled from a middle-aged man with acute or convalescent COVID-19.

The chain uses TRBV14 and TRBJ1-2; D is ambiguous. This CDR3 is 16 amino acids long. V lost 4 bases and J 0 bases, leaving 15 bases between the germline ends. Germline values: CDR1 SGHDN, CDR2 FVKESK. The CDR3 loop is CASSLPGTRANYGYTF. CDR3 bases: TGTGCCAGCAGCCTACCGGGTACACGAGCTAACTATGGCTACACCTTC.

V gene TRBV18 combines with J gene TRBJ2-5, with TRBD1 matching over 7 bases. V was pared by 4 bases and J by 2 bases, with 4 bases of the junction left unmatched. CDR1 is KGHSH, CDR2 LQKENI, per germline. The CDR3 runs 14 residues. CDR3 sequence: CASSQRQGQETQYF. As DNA, the CDR3 is TGTGCCAGCTCACAACGACAGGGACAAGAGACCCAGTACTTC. The full variable domain, its missing parts supplied by reference TRBV18 and TRBJ2-5, is NAGVMQNPRHLVRRRGQEARLRCSPMKGHSHVYWYRQLPEEGLKFMVYLQKENIIDESGMPKERFSAEFPKEGPSILRIQQVVRGDSAAYFCASSQRQGQETQYFGPGTRLLVL.

This clone occurred once. The rearrangement uses TRBV4-1 and TRBJ1-4; no clear D. V was cut by 1 base and J by 7 bases, with 7 bases left in between. The CDR3 sequence is 13 residues long. Germline V lookup: CDR1 MGHRA, CDR2 YSYEKL. CDR3 DNA: TGCGCCAGCAGCCAAGCAACAACTGAAAAACTGTTTTTT. This translates into CASSQATTEKLFF.

V gene TRBV30 combines with J gene TRBJ1-2; D gene uncertain. V shed 4 bases and J shed 8 bases, with 11 bases lying between them. Germline lookup yields CDR1 GTSNPN and CDR2 SVGIG (reference sequence). The CDR3 is 11 residues long. This chain's CDR3 is CAWTSPGGYTF. The CDR3 DNA sequence: TGTGCCTGGACCTCACCGGGGGGCTACACCTTC.

The V and J genes are TRBV27 and TRBJ1-6, with a tentative D call TRBD1 (6 bases). The CDR3 runs 14 residues. Germline V gene lookup returns CDR1 MNHEY and CDR2 SMNVEV (reference sequence). V was trimmed by 4 bases and J by 4 bases, leaving 8 bases between them. The CDR3, as DNA: TGTGCCAGCAGTTCCCAGGGGTATAATTCACCCCTCCACTTT. This sequence encodes CASSSQGYNSPLHF.